This entry features one T cell receptor beta chain sequence. PCR used 60 Vbeta primers and 13 Jbeta primers. The protocol was immunoSEQ multiplex PCR, while the TCRdb copy is restricted to in-frame clones and leaves out a portion. Among 180,000 or so clones, 82% were seen once, and the ten largest hold roughly 1.4%. The data were taken from a study of cytomegalovirus exposure and HLA in healthy donors. Germline V gives CDR1 SGHRS, CDR2 YFSETQ. Deletions cut 5 bases from V and 2 bases from J, with 16 bases between. The CDR3 is 15 amino acids. The chain is built from TRBV5-1 and TRBJ2-5; perhaps TRBD2 as D (6 bases). The TCR originated in a man aged 40-55 years in good health and CMV-seronegative. Sequenced material: PBMCs. CDR3 nucleotide sequence: TGCGCCAGCAGAGCGGGCGGGGTGCTACAAGAGACCCAGTACTTC. This translates into CASRAGGVLQETQYF. Full variable domain (remainder filled in from reference TRBV5-1 and TRBJ2-5): KAGVTQTPRYLIKTRGQQVTLSCSPISGHRSVSWYQQTPGQGLQFLFEYFSETQRNKGNFPGRFSGRQFSNSRSEMNVSTLELGDSALYLCASRAGGVLQETQYFGPGTRLLVL.